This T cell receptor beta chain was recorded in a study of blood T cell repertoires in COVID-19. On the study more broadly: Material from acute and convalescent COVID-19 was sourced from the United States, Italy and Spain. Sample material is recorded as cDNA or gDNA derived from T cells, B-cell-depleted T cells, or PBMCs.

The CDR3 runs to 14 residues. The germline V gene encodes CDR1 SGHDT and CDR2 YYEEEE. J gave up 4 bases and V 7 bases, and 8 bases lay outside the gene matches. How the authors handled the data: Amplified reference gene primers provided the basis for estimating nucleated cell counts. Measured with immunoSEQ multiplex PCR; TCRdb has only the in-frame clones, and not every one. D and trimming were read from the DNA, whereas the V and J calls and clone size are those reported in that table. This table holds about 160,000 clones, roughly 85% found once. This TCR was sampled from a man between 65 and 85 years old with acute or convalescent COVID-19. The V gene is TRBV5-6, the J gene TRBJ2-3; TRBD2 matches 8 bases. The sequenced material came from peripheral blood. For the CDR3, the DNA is TGTGCCAGCGTACCGGGGGGGGCGGCAGATACGCAGTATTTT. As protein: CASVPGGAADTQYF.